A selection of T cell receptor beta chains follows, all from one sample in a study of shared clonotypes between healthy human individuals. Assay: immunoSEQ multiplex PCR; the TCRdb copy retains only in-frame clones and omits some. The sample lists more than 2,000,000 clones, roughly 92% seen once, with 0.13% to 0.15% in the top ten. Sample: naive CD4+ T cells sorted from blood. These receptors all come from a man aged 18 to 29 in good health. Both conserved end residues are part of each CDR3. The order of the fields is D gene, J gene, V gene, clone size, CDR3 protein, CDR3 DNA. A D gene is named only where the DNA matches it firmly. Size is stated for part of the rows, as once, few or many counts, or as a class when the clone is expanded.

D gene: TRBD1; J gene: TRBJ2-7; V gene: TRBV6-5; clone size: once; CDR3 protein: CASRFTGQGTYEQYF; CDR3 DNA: TGTGCCAGCAGATTTACGGGACAGGGCACCTACGAGCAGTACTTC
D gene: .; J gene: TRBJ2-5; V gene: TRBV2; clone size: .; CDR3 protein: CASSMRLQETQYF; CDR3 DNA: TGTGCCAGCAGTATGAGGTTGCAAGAGACCCAGTACTTC
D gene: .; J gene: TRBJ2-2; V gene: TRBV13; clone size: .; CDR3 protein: CASSPWDAKGSRELFF; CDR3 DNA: TGTGCCAGCAGCCCATGGGACGCGAAGGGTTCTCGGGAGCTGTTTTTT
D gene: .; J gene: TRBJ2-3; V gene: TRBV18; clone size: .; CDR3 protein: CASSLPGAGTDTQYF; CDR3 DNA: TGTGCCAGCTCACTTCCGGGGGCCGGCACAGATACGCAGTATTTT
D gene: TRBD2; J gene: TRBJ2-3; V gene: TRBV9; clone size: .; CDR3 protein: CASSVLAGGRDTQYF; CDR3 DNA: TGTGCCAGCAGCGTGCTAGCGGGAGGGCGTGATACGCAGTATTTT
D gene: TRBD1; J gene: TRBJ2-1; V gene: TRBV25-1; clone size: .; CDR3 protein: CASSESGQGARNNEQFF; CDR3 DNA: TGTGCCAGCAGTGAATCGGGACAGGGGGCTCGGAACAATGAGCAGTTCTTC
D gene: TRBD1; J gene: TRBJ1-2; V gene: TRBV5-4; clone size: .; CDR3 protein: CASSLVGQGAVYGYTF; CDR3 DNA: TGTGCCAGCAGCTTGGTAGGACAGGGGGCGGTCTATGGCTACACCTTC
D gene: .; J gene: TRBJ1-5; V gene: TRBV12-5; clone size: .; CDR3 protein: CASGLVQGLQGDPPQHF; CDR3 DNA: TGTGCTAGTGGTTTGGTACAGGGACTCCAGGGAGACCCTCCCCAGCATTTT
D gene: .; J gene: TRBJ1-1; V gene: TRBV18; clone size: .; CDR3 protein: CASSPSHGENTEAFF; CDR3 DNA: TGCGCCAGCTCACCGTCCCACGGGGAGAACACTGAAGCTTTCTTT
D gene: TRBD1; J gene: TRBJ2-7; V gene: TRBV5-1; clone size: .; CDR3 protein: CASSLVGTGAYEQYF; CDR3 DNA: TGCGCCAGCAGCTTGGTCGGGACAGGTGCCTACGAGCAGTACTTC
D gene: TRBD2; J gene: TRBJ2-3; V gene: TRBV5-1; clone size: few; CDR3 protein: CASSLTSGGYTQYF; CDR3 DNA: TGCGCCAGCAGCTTGACTAGCGGGGGATATACGCAGTATTTT
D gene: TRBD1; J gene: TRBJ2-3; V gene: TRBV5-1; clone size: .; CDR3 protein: CASSSGTGPTDTQYF; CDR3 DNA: TGCGCCAGCAGCTCCGGGACAGGACCCACAGATACGCAGTATTTT
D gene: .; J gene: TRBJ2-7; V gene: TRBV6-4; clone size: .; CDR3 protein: CASRKDFSSYEQYF; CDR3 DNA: TGTGCCAGCAGAAAGGACTTCAGCTCCTACGAGCAGTACTTC
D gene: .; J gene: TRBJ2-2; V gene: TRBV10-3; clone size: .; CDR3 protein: CAISEDNTGELFF; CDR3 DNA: TGTGCCATCAGCGAGGATAACACCGGGGAGCTGTTTTTT
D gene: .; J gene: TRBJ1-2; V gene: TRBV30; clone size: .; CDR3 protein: CAWSANYGYTF; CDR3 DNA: TGTGCCTGGAGCGCTAACTATGGCTACACCTTC
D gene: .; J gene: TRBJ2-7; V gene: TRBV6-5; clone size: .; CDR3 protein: CASSYSPASSYEQYF; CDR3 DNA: TGTGCCAGCAGTTACTCGCCTGCTAGCTCCTACGAGCAGTACTTC
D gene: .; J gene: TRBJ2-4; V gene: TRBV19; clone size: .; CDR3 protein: CASSIERSAKNIQYF; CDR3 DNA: TGTGCCAGTAGTATAGAGCGCTCAGCCAAAAACATTCAGTACTTC
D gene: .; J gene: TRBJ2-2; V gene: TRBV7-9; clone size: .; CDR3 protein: CASSLGELFF; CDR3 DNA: TGTGCCAGCAGCCTCGGGGAGCTGTTTTTT
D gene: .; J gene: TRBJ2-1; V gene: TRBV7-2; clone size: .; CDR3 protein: CASSPGPRGQFF; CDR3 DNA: TGTGCCAGCAGCCCTGGACCCAGGGGGCAGTTCTTC
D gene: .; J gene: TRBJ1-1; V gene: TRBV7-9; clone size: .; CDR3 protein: CASSLDFTVMNTEAFF; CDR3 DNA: TGTGCCAGCAGCTTAGACTTTACGGTAATGAACACTGAAGCTTTCTTT
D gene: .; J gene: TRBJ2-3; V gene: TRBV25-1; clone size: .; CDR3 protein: CASSGPYSLDTQYF; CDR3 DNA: TGTGCCAGCAGTGGGCCATACAGTTTGGATACGCAGTATTTT
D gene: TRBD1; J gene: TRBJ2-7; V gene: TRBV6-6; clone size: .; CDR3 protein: CASTRGQDPFSYEQYF; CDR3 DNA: TGTGCCAGCACCAGAGGACAGGACCCCTTCTCCTACGAGCAGTACTTC
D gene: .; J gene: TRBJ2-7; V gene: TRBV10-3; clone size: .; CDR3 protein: CAISEMGGLSSYEQYF; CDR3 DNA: TGTGCCATCAGTGAGATGGGGGGACTTAGCTCCTACGAGCAGTACTTC
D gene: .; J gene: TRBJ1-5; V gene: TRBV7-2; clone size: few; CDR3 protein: CASSLGAGSQPQHF; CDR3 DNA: TGTGCCAGCAGCTTAGGGGCAGGGAGTCAGCCCCAGCATTTT
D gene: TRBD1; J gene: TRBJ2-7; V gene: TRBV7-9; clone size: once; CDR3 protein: CASTLGQGSYEQYF; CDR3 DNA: TGTGCCAGCACCCTGGGACAGGGATCCTACGAGCAGTACTTC
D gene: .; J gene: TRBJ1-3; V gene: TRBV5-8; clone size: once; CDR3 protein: CASSLAVSISGNTIYF; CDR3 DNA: TGTGCCAGCAGCTTGGCGGTCTCGATTTCTGGAAACACCATATATTTT
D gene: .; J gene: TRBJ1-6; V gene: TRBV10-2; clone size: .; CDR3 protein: CASSEGRGYPPLHF; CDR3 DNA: TGCGCCAGCAGTGAAGGCAGGGGATATCCACCCCTCCACTTT
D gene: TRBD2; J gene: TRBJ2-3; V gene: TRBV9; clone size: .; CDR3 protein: CASSVGSGGGRADTQYF; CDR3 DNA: TGTGCCAGCAGCGTAGGGAGCGGGGGGGGTCGGGCAGATACGCAGTATTTT
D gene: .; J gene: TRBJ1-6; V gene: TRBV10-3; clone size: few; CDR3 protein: CAISETTGGSPLHF; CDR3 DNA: TGTGCCATCAGTGAGACCACGGGAGGTTCACCCCTCCACTTT
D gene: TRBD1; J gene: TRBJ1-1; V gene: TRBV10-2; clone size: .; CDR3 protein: CASRSGQGATEAFF; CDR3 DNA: TGCGCCAGCAGATCGGGACAGGGTGCCACTGAAGCTTTCTTT
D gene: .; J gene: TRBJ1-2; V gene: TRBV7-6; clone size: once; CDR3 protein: CASSQTVRTIPYYGYTF; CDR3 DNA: TGTGCCAGCAGCCAGACGGTCCGAACCATACCTTACTATGGCTACACCTTC
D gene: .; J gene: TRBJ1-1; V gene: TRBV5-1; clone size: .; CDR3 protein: CASSLVPDNTEAFF; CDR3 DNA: TGCGCCAGCAGCTTGGTTCCGGACAACACTGAAGCTTTCTTT
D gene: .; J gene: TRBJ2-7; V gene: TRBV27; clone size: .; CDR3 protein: CASSLSGPYEQYF; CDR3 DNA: TGTGCCAGCAGTTTATCAGGGCCCTACGAGCAGTACTTC
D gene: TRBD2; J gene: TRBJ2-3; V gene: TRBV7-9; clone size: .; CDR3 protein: CASSERAGGGVF; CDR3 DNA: TGTGCCAGCAGCGAGAGAGCGGGAGGGGGCGTTTTT
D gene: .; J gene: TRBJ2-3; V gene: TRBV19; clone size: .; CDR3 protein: CASSEGRISTDTQYF; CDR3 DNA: TGTGCCAGTAGTGAGGGACGAATATCCACAGATACGCAGTATTTT
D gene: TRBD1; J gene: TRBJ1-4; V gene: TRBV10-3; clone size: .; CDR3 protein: CAISDRGNEKLFF; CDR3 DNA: TGTGCCATCAGTGACAGGGGGAATGAAAAACTGTTTTTT
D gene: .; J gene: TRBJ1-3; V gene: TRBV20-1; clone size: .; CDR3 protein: CSATPGDTIYF; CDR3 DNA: TGCAGTGCCACCCCAGGAGACACCATATATTTT
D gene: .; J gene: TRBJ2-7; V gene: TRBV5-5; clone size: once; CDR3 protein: CASSSIRRASYEQYF; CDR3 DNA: TGTGCCAGCAGCTCCATCAGAAGGGCCTCCTACGAGCAGTACTTC
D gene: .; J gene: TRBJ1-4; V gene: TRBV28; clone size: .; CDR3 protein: CATPRGVVANEKLFF; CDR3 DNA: TGTGCCACCCCCAGGGGAGTTGTGGCTAATGAAAAACTGTTTTTT
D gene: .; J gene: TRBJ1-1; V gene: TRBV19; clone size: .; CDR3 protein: CASSIRTSNTEAFF; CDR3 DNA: TGTGCCAGTAGTATTAGGACATCGAACACTGAAGCTTTCTTT
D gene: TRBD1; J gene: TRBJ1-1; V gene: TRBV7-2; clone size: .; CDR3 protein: CASSSKTGGNTEAFF; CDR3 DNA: TGTGCCAGCAGCTCCAAGACAGGGGGGAACACTGAAGCTTTCTTT